Presented here are 27 T cell receptor beta chains from one specimen sequenced in a study of identical twins. One entry per CDR3 protein results from TCRdb running MiXCR on the 5' RACE reads. This table holds hundreds of thousands of distinct CDR3 sequences, 18% found once. This sample also appeared in a second study, on T cells expressing NK-cell markers.

Material: PBMCs. The receptors come from a woman aged 18-29 years in good health.

This rearrangement joins TRBV3-1 to TRBJ2-1; 8 bases map to TRBD2. J lost 10 bases, V lost 0 bases, and 17 bases had no gene match. Germline CDR1 reads LGHDT; CDR2 reads YNNKEL (reference sequence). The CDR3 spans 18 residues. In DNA form, the CDR3 reads TGTGCCAGCAGCCAAGAGATGATAGCGGGACTTTCAGGCGAGGAGCAGTTCTTC. Its translation: CASSQEMIAGLSGEEQFF.

The chain employs TRBV5-1 and TRBJ2-7; 7 bases line up with TRBD2. CDR1 and CDR2 (germline): SGHRS, YFSETQ. This CDR3 is built from 15 residues. The V gene end was trimmed by 2 bases and the J gene end by 0 bases; junction bases not matched to a gene: 5. CDR3 DNA: TGCGCCAGCAGCTTAGGCGGGAGTTACTCCTACGAGCAGTACTTC. Translating it yields CASSLGGSYSYEQYF.

The genes are TRBV29-1 and TRBJ2-3; D call uncertain. Germline assignment: CDR1 SQVTM and CDR2 ANQGSEA. The CDR3 extends over 12 amino acids. Trimming removed 7 bases at V and 4 bases at J, with 12 bases between. The CDR3 coding sequence is TGCAGCGCCGAGGCCCCCTCAGATACGCAGTATTTT. Its translation is CSAEAPSDTQYF.

This clonotype came up many times. The rearrangement links TRBV2 to TRBJ1-1, with D possibly being TRBD1 (5 bases). Germline CDR1 reads SNHLY; CDR2 reads FYNNEI. V was clipped by 4 bases and J by 2 bases, with 11 bases between them. The CDR3 extends over 14 amino acids. The CDR3 nucleotides read TGTGCCAGCAGTGTGAAGACAGTTAACACTGAAGCTTTCTTT. Its translation is CASSVKTVNTEAFF.

A few counts support this clonotype. This chain uses TRBV7-9 with TRBJ2-3; D unresolved. Germline assignment: CDR1 SEHNR and CDR2 FQNEAQ (reference sequence). There are 16 residues in the CDR3. V was pared by 5 bases and J by 2 bases, with 17 bases between. DNA for the CDR3: TGTGCCAGCAGCCCCCCAGCCGGGTCAGTCACAGATACGCAGTATTTT. This codes for CASSPPAGSVTDTQYF.

V and J are TRBV5-1 and TRBJ2-2; the match to TRBD2 covers 10 bases. The CDR3 loop spans 16 amino acids. With 4 bases clipped from V and 0 bases from J, the junction kept 3 bases outside the gene matches. Germline V gives CDR1 SGHRS, CDR2 YFSETQ. The chain's CDR3 is CASSGAGGPNTGELFF. For the CDR3, the DNA is TGCGCCAGCAGCGGAGCGGGAGGGCCGAACACCGGGGAGCTGTTTTTT.

In its sample, this clonotype was seen many times. J is TRBJ2-7 and V is TRBV12-3 or TRBV12-4; tentative D call: TRBD2 (5 bases). There are 13 residues in the CDR3. V was clipped by 6 bases and J by 6 bases, with 15 bases between them. The CDR3 protein is CASSLGASGEQYF. In DNA form, the CDR3 reads TGTGCCAGCAGCCTCGGCGCCAGCGGCGAGCAGTACTTC.

This clonotype showed up many times. The rearrangement joins TRBV7-8 to TRBJ2-7; 7 positions agree with TRBD2. Germline-derived CDR1 and CDR2 are SGHVS and FQNEAQ. The CDR3 sequence is 16 residues long. J gave up 0 bases and V 0 bases, and 5 bases lay outside the gene matches. The CDR3 is CASSLALSGNSYEQYF. The DNA of the CDR3 is TGTGCCAGCAGCTTAGCGCTGAGCGGGAACTCCTACGAGCAGTACTTC.

The chain is built from TRBV12-3 or TRBV12-4 and TRBJ2-1; 13 positions match TRBD2. CDR3 length: 17 amino acids. With V trimmed by 4 bases and J by 0 bases, 3 bases remained unmatched. CDR3 in DNA: TGTGCCAGCAGTTGGACTAGCGGGGGCATCTCCTACAATGAGCAGTTCTTC. Its protein is CASSWTSGGISYNEQFF.

This clonotype was observed a handful of times. The rearrangement uses TRBV12-3 or TRBV12-4 and TRBJ2-7, with D possibly TRBD1 on 5 matching bases. This CDR3 is built from 12 residues. V lost 6 bases, J lost 3 bases, and 9 bases lay in between. The chain's CDR3 is CASSRDHYEQYF. In DNA form, the CDR3 reads TGTGCCAGCAGCAGGGATCACTACGAGCAGTACTTC.

This clonotype was seen only a few times. The gene calls are TRBV9 and TRBJ2-1; D is undetermined. The CDR3 has 14 amino acids. V was pared by 4 bases and J by 8 bases, with 16 bases between. Germline V gene sequence: CDR1 SGDLS, CDR2 YYNGEE. As DNA, the CDR3 is TGTGCCAGCAGCTCATGGAGAGCGCGGTATGAGCAGTTCTTC. This gives the protein CASSSWRARYEQFF. Variable domain in full (rest from reference TRBV9 and TRBJ2-1): DSGVTQTPKHLITATGQRVTLRCSPRSGDLSVYWYQQSLDQGLQFLIQYYNGEERAKGNILERFSAQQFPDLHSELNLSSLELGDSALYFCASSSWRARYEQFFGPGTRLTVL.

The chain combines TRBV20-1 with TRBJ2-6; TRBD2 might be the D (6 bases). Germline CDR1 and CDR2: DFQATT and SNEGSKA (reference sequence). The CDR3 is 15 residues long. Trimming pared 0 bases from V and 0 bases from J, leaving 6 bases between. The CDR3 sequence: CSAREDYSGANVLTF. The CDR3 DNA is TGCAGTGCTAGAGAGGACTACTCTGGGGCCAACGTCCTGACTTTC.

The genes are TRBV20-1 and TRBJ1-2; D is possibly TRBD1 (5 bases). Germline V gene lookup returns CDR1 DFQATT and CDR2 SNEGSKA (reference sequence). This CDR3 spans 14 amino acids. The V end lost 3 bases, the J end lost 8 bases, and 19 bases lay between the germline ends. Here the CDR3 DNA reads TGCAGTGCTAGCGAGACAGCGTTATTAAGGGGCTACACCTTC. Protein product: CSASETALLRGYTF.

The chain employs TRBV18 and TRBJ2-2; D is uncertain. Germline CDR1 and CDR2: KGHSH and LQKENI. The V end lost 4 bases, the J end lost 1 base, and 19 bases lay between the germline ends. The CDR3 loop spans 18 amino acids. CDR3 sequence (DNA): TGTGCCAGCTCACATCTAACCTTACAACTAATGAACACCGGGGAGCTGTTTTTT. It encodes CASSHLTLQLMNTGELFF. Combining the CDR3 with reference TRBV18 and TRBJ2-2 gives the whole variable domain NAGVMQNPRHLVRRRGQEARLRCSPMKGHSHVYWYRQLPEEGLKFMVYLQKENIIDESGMPKERFSAEFPKEGPSILRIQQVVRGDSAAYFCASSHLTLQLMNTGELFFGEGSRLTVL.

V and J are TRBV4-3 and TRBJ2-1; D is possibly TRBD1 (5 bases). The germline V gene has CDR1 LGHNA and CDR2 YSLEER. This CDR3 comprises 15 residues. V was pared by 0 bases and J by 9 bases, with 15 bases between. Written as DNA, the CDR3 is TGCGCCAGCAGCCAAGAATTGAGTAGTAGGGGTGAGCAGTTCTTC. It is translated as CASSQELSSRGEQFF.

The chain uses TRBV7-9 and TRBJ2-7; maybe TRBD1 (7 bases). Between the trimmed V and J ends, which lost 5 bases and 2 bases, there was a span of 19 bases. CDR3 length equals 16 residues. The germline V gene encodes CDR1 SEHNR and CDR2 FQNEAQ (reference sequence). The CDR3 spells CASSPGGNRGTYEQYF. CDR3 DNA sequence: TGTGCCAGCAGCCCCGGGGGCAACAGGGGAACCTACGAGCAGTACTTC. Supplemented by reference TRBV7-9 and TRBJ2-7, the full variable domain reads DTGVSQNPRHKITKRGQNVTFRCDPISEHNRLYWYRQTLGQGPEFLTYFQNEAQLEKSRLLSDRFSAERPKGSFSTLEIQRTEQGDSAMYLCASSPGGNRGTYEQYFGPGTRLTVT.

The CDR3 loop reads CATGTGMNTEAFF. The CDR3 DNA sequence: TGTGCCACAGGGACAGGGATGAACACTGAAGCTTTCTTT. The rearrangement joins TRBV15 to TRBJ1-1, with 9 nucleotides matching TRBD1. Germline loops: CDR1 LNHNV, CDR2 YYDKDF (reference sequence). The CDR3 has 13 amino acids. The junction had 2 bases not matched to a gene; V was cut back by 9 bases and J by 0 bases.

V is TRBV20-1 and J is TRBJ2-3; D may be TRBD1 (6 bases). This CDR3 contains 16 residues. Between the trimmed V and J ends, which lost 0 bases and 1 base, there was a span of 14 bases. Germline V gives CDR1 DFQATT, CDR2 SNEGSKA (reference sequence). In nucleotides, the CDR3 is TGCAGTGCTAGAGATATAGGGGGTTGGGGCACAGATACGCAGTATTTT. Protein product: CSARDIGGWGTDTQYF.

In its sample, this clonotype was seen many times. CDR3 loop: CSARDRPSGEETQYF. The CDR3 nucleotides read TGCAGTGCTAGAGATCGGCCTAGCGGGGAAGAGACCCAGTACTTC. The chain joins TRBV20-1 to TRBJ2-5; 9 bases fit TRBD2. V gave up 0 bases and J gave up 3 bases; unmatched junction bases: 5. Germline V gene sequence: CDR1 DFQATT, CDR2 SNEGSKA (reference sequence). The CDR3 loop spans 15 amino acids.

Only a few counts were recorded for this clonotype. The gene calls are TRBV6-5 and TRBJ2-3; 10 bases fit TRBD1. After removal of 4 bases from V and 2 bases from J, the junction contained 3 bases not matched to a gene. This CDR3 region has 15 residues. The germline CDR1 and CDR2 sequences are MNHEY and SVGAGI. CDR3 bases: TGTGCCAGCAGTTGGAGACAGGGGGCCACAGATACGCAGTATTTT. Translating it yields CASSWRQGATDTQYF.

This clonotype has a handful of counts. This sequence joins TRBV12-3 or TRBV12-4 and TRBJ1-2; D is unclear. This CDR3 contains 14 residues. Trimming removed 2 bases at V and 7 bases at J, with 14 bases between. As DNA, the CDR3 is TGTGCCAGCAGTTTATTGGCAGTAGAGTTTGGCTACACCTTC. Its protein product is CASSLLAVEFGYTF.

This clonotype was detected a few times. The CDR3 DNA is TGCGCCAGCAGCCAAGAGGAGGGTAAAGGAGAGCAGTTCTTC. It encodes CASSQEEGKGEQFF. The V call is TRBV4-3, the J call TRBJ2-1; a possible D gene is TRBD2 (6 bases). From germline, CDR1 is LGHNA and CDR2 YSLEER. The ends were cut back, 0 bases at V and 10 bases at J, with 13 bases in the middle. This CDR3 has 14 amino acids.

The chain is built from TRBV5-1 and TRBJ1-4; unclear D gene. V shed 0 bases and J shed 6 bases, with 9 bases lying between them. The CDR3 extends over 14 amino acids. CDR1 and CDR2 from the germline V gene are SGHRS and YFSETQ. The CDR3 DNA reads TGCGCCAGCAGCTTGGTGACGTCTCATGAAAAACTGTTTTTT. Translated: CASSLVTSHEKLFF.

This clonotype was seen at least ten times. J is TRBJ2-2 and V is TRBV5-6, with D possibly TRBD1 on 5 matching bases. Looked up from germline, CDR1 is SGHDT and CDR2 is YYEEEE. The CDR3 length is 12 residues. V was shortened by 2 bases and J by 6 bases, with 5 bases between the two germline ends. The CDR3 region is CASSLGAGELFF. CDR3 DNA sequence: TGTGCCAGCAGCTTAGGGGCCGGGGAGCTGTTTTTT.

V usage is TRBV7-2 and J usage is TRBJ1-5; D is undetermined. The V and J ends lost 6 bases and 11 bases respectively, with 14 bases between them. The CDR3 has 12 residues. CDR1 and CDR2 (germline): SGHTA, FQGNSA. The CDR3 loop reads CASSLDGSSQHF. The CDR3 nucleotides read TGTGCCAGCAGTTTGGACGGCTCGTCCCAGCATTTT.

The chain couples TRBV7-9 to TRBJ2-1; D may be TRBD2 (7 bases). There are 12 residues in the CDR3. Germline lookup yields CDR1 SEHNR and CDR2 FQNEAQ (reference sequence). V lost 6 bases and J lost 10, with 13 bases in between. CDR3 nucleotide sequence: TGTGCCAGCAGAATAGGGGGGGACGAGCAGTTCTTC. Protein: CASRIGGDEQFF.

V and J are TRBV19 and TRBJ2-3; 14 bases match TRBD2. The CDR3 loop spans 15 amino acids. Losses at the gene ends were 5 bases for V and 3 bases for J; bases not matched to a gene: 1. Germline V gene sequence: CDR1 LNHDA, CDR2 SQIVND (reference sequence). CDR3 nucleotide sequence: TGTGCCAGTAGTTGGACTAGCGGGAGGACAGATACGCAGTATTTT. Protein sequence: CASSWTSGRTDTQYF.